Below are 4 T cell receptor beta chains sequenced from a single sample in a study of T cells in Graves' hyperthyroidism and ophthalmopathy. RNA transcripts were the template for amplifying TCR beta CDR3 regions. Carried out on the TCR CDR3, a first-round RT-PCR used the HTBI primer set. TCRdb analysed the multiplex PCR reads with MiXCR anew, one entry per CDR3 protein. This table has 210,000 or so distinct CDR3 sequences, roughly 17% appearing once. The specimen sequenced was blood. The receptors shown here come from a man aged 50-60 years with Graves' hyperthyroidism.

In the case of this clonotype: A much more abundant neighbour one base away suggests this may be a read error. The chain couples TRBV2 to TRBJ2-6, with a possible D match to TRBD1 (5 bases). The CDR3 is 13 amino acids. CDR1 and CDR2 (germline): SNHLY, FYNNEI. The chain's CDR3 is CANLQSGANALTF. As DNA, the CDR3 is TGTGCGAACCTCCAATCTGGGGCCAACGCCCTGACTTTC.

There are many counts of this clonotype. Written as DNA, the CDR3 is TGTGCCAGCAGCCTTCGGACCATCTCCTACAATGAGCAGTTCTTC. This encodes CASSLRTISYNEQFF. The chain employs TRBV14 and TRBJ2-1; D not resolved. This CDR3 spans 15 amino acids. The germline V gene has CDR1 SGHDN and CDR2 FVKESK. Between the trimmed V and J ends, which lost 4 bases and 0 bases, there was a span of 10 bases.

This clonotype was picked up many times. The CDR3 DNA is TGTGCCAGCAGGGGGGTTAGAGTTGAGCAGTTCTTC. As protein: CASRGVRVEQFF. This chain connects TRBV2 to TRBJ2-1; D is perhaps TRBD1 or TRBD2 (5 bases each). Germline V gene data show CDR1 as SNHLY and CDR2 as FYNNEI. V lost 6 bases to trimming and J lost 9 bases, with 12 bases between them. CDR3 length equals 12 residues.

This clonotype was counted ten times or more. The V gene is TRBV11-2, the J gene TRBJ2-7; 8 nucleotides agree with TRBD2. CDR1 is SGHAT, CDR2 FQNNGV, per germline. V lost 6 bases to trimming and J lost 7 bases; unmatched junction nucleotides: 17. This CDR3 contains 16 residues. The CDR3, as DNA: TGTGCCAGCAGTTACGGCCGCGGAGCGGGAGTGTATGAGCAGTACTTC. Residues: CASSYGRGAGVYEQYF.